This TCR beta chain originates from a study of Tregs in tolerant kidney transplant recipients. Study-wide points: Validation in larger populations is needed because few patients were studied. Biological reproducibility was not directly addressed in this study.

Profiled with immunoSEQ multiplex PCR; TCRdb holds only in-frame clones, not every one. The sample includes 68,000 or so clones, around 84% seen only once; the top ten take about 4.7%. In the case of this clone: The antigen remains undetermined.

The sample consisted of CD4+ T cells from blood. This TCR was sampled from a human donor in good health.

The CDR3 coding sequence is TGTGCCAGCAGTTTAGGGGGGGCCACCGGGGAGCTGTTTTTT. This gives the protein CASSLGGATGELFF. The V gene is TRBV28, the J gene TRBJ2-2; D possibly corresponds to TRBD2 (7 bases). CDR3 size: 14 residues. In germline, CDR1 is MDHEN, CDR2 SYDVKM. With 2 bases removed from V and 4 bases from J, the gap between germline ends came to 8 bases.